Presented here are 32 T cell receptor beta chains from one specimen sequenced in a study of blood T cells in healthy people across ages. PCR was performed a second time for about 7 to 11 cycles using a sample-barcoded 5' primer and a J-beta primer mix. MiXCR was run by TCRdb on the 5' RACE reads, yielding one entry per CDR3 protein. The sample carries 700,000 to 950,000 distinct CDR3 sequences, 58% recorded once. Sequenced material: blood. The receptors stem from a young man in good health.

This rearrangement joins TRBV20-1 to TRBJ2-1; D tentatively fits TRBD1 or TRBD2 (6 bases each). In germline, CDR1 is DFQATT, CDR2 SNEGSKA (reference sequence). CDR3 length: 14 amino acids. Deletions cut 2 bases from V and 6 bases from J, with 14 bases between. CDR3 in amino acids: CSARLGGRLNEQFF. In DNA form, the CDR3 reads TGCAGTGCTAGACTGGGGGGCCGCCTCAATGAGCAGTTCTTC.

This clonotype was counted a single time. The chain joins TRBV5-1 to TRBJ2-7; 9 bases fit TRBD1. The V gene's germline CDR1 is SGHRS and CDR2 YFSETQ. The J segment lost 0 bases and the V segment lost 5 bases, leaving 6 bases of the junction unmatched. The CDR3 loop spans 15 amino acids. CDR3 amino acids: CASSPTGGNSYEQYF. The DNA of the CDR3 is TGCGCCAGCAGTCCTACAGGGGGCAACTCCTACGAGCAGTACTTC.

The chain links TRBV12-3 or TRBV12-4 to TRBJ1-4; 7 bases line up with TRBD1. V shed 6 bases, J shed 8 bases, and the junction held 12 bases outside the gene matches. This CDR3 is built from 15 residues. The CDR3 loop is CASSLQGYQLEKLFF. The DNA of the CDR3 is TGTGCCAGCAGCCTACAGGGGTACCAGTTGGAAAAACTGTTTTTT.

This clonotype came up a few times. The rearrangement joins TRBV6-1 to TRBJ2-3, with D uncertain. Trimming removed 6 bases from V and 1 base from J, with 20 bases in between. CDR1 MNHNS and CDR2 SASEGT come from the germline V gene. This CDR3 contains 17 residues. This chain's CDR3 is CASSQKRHSGGTDTQYF. The CDR3 coding sequence is TGTGCCAGCAGCCAGAAACGACACTCTGGTGGCACAGATACGCAGTATTTT.

V and J are TRBV20-1 and TRBJ2-3, with D perhaps matching TRBD2 (6 bases). V lost 8 bases to trimming and J lost 4 bases, with 16 bases between them. CDR1 and CDR2 (germline): DFQATT, SNEGSKA (reference sequence). The CDR3 is made up of 13 amino acids. The CDR3 loop reads CSPRRDGADTQYF. The CDR3 DNA reads as TGCAGTCCCCGGCGGGATGGGGCAGATACGCAGTATTTT.

This chain links TRBV6-1 with TRBJ2-5; 7 bases map to TRBD1. Germline CDR1 MNHNS, CDR2 SASEGT. J gave up 4 bases and V 4 bases, and 6 bases lay outside the gene matches. The CDR3 runs to 14 residues. Here the CDR3 reads CASSGPDRAETQYF. CDR3 coding DNA: TGTGCCAGCAGTGGACCAGACAGGGCAGAGACCCAGTACTTC.

This rearrangement joins TRBV2 to TRBJ2-7; possibly TRBD1 or TRBD2 for D (6 bases each). The J call may be in error: the DNA end matches TRBJ2-5 better. The CDR3 extends over 14 amino acids. In germline, CDR1 is SNHLY, CDR2 FYNNEI. The DNA of the CDR3 is TGTGCCATCAAAAAAGGGGGGCTTCAAGAGACCCAGTACTTC. Protein product: CAIKKGGLQETQYF.

As regards this clonotype: A junction boundary mismatches the germline segment, possibly from a read error. This chain uses TRBV7-2 with TRBJ2-7; D gene unclear. The CDR3 runs to 12 residues. Germline V gene data show CDR1 as SGHTA and CDR2 as FQGNSA. CDR3 coding DNA: TGTGCCAGCAGCCCGCCCTCCGACGAGCAGTACTTC. Translating it yields CASSPPSDEQYF.

This clonotype was found many times. V usage is TRBV29-1 and J usage is TRBJ2-3; TRBD2 agrees at 7 bases. This CDR3 region has 16 residues. Losses at the gene ends were 5 bases for V and 2 bases for J; bases not matched to a gene: 13. Germline CDR1 reads SQVTM; CDR2 reads ANQGSEA. The CDR3 reads CSVNPQREVNTDTQYF. CDR3 nucleotide sequence: TGCAGCGTTAACCCTCAACGGGAGGTAAACACAGATACGCAGTATTTT.

The rearrangement uses TRBV18 and TRBJ1-1, with 7 bases fitting TRBD1. The CDR3 has 18 residues. Germline CDR1 KGHSH, CDR2 LQKENI. V shed 1 base and J 3 bases; nucleotides not matched to a gene: 14. CDR3 in DNA: TGTGCCAGCTCACCACGATTATCCACAGGGGAAAGGGACACTGAAGCTTTCTTT. Its protein is CASSPRLSTGERDTEAFF.

This chain links TRBV7-8 with TRBJ2-1; D may be TRBD1 (6 bases). This CDR3 contains 16 residues. The V gene's germline CDR1 is SGHVS and CDR2 FQNEAQ. The V gene lost 5 bases and the J gene lost 1 base, with 15 bases spanning the gap. The CDR3 nucleotides read TGTGCCAGCAGCCCTTACGGGACAAGTTCCTACAATGAGCAGTTCTTC. This encodes CASSPYGTSSYNEQFF.

The chain uses TRBV12-3 or TRBV12-4 and TRBJ2-5, with D possibly matching TRBD2 (6 bases). The J call may be wrong; the DNA end is better matched by TRBJ2-7. The CDR3 loop spans 13 amino acids. CDR3 coding DNA: TGTGCCAGCACCCTCACGACTAGTGCCGAGCAGTACTTC. It yields the protein CASTLTTSAEQYF.

This clonotype was recorded only once. One junction end does not reproduce the germline sequence, and a read error may be involved. V and J are TRBV6-1 and TRBJ2-4; D is undetermined. The CDR3 loop spans 13 amino acids. Per the germline V gene, CDR1 is MNHNS and CDR2 is SASEGT. The CDR3 region has the DNA TGTGCCAGCAGAGACACCAAGGCCCAGTTGCAGCACTTC. Translation gives CASRDTKAQLQHF.

This clonotype was detected ten times or more. The chain couples TRBV29-1 to TRBJ2-3; 8 bases align to TRBD2. This CDR3 comprises 14 residues. The trim removed 3 bases at V and 2 bases at J, leaving 4 bases unmatched. Germline-derived CDR1 and CDR2 are SQVTM and ANQGSEA. The CDR3 reads CSVDQRGLTDTQYF. The CDR3 DNA reads TGCAGCGTTGATCAGCGGGGGCTCACAGATACGCAGTATTTT.

The V and J genes are TRBV14 and TRBJ2-3; D is perhaps TRBD2 (5 bases). The V gene lost 2 bases and the J gene lost 3 bases, with 15 bases spanning the gap. The CDR3 is 16 residues long. Germline V CDR1 and CDR2: SGHDN, FVKESK. The DNA for the CDR3 is TGTGCCAGCAGCCAACAACGGGGTAGTTGGACAGATACGCAGTATTTT. Translated: CASSQQRGSWTDTQYF.

The chain combines TRBV6-1 with TRBJ1-5; D unclear. This CDR3 is built from 14 residues. Germline CDR1 reads MNHNS; CDR2 reads SASEGT. V was pared by 6 bases and J by 4 bases, with 13 bases between. CDR3 nucleotides: TGTGCCAGCAGCTCCCGGGAGGCTAATCAGCCCCAGCATTTT. Its translation: CASSSREANQPQHF.

This clonotype was seen once. The CDR3 DNA follows: TGTGCCAGTGGGACAGACTATTACCACACTGAAGCTTTCTTT. Translating gives CASGTDYYHTEAFF. V and J are TRBV9 and TRBJ1-1; 7 nucleotides line up with TRBD1. CDR1 SGDLS and CDR2 YYNGEE come from the germline V gene. V dropped 8 bases and J dropped 3; count of bases not matched to a gene: 10. This CDR3 has 14 amino acids.

This clonotype was observed a few times. V is TRBV20-1 and J is TRBJ2-7; 8 bases agree with TRBD1. CDR1 is DFQATT, CDR2 SNEGSKA, per germline (reference sequence). The CDR3 has 14 amino acids. V gave up 1 base and J gave up 3 bases; unmatched junction bases: 5. The CDR3 nucleotides read TGCAGTGCTAGAGCCGGGACAGGTATCTACGAGCAGTACTTC. It codes for CSARAGTGIYEQYF.

This clonotype came up a few times. The rearrangement links TRBV20-1 to TRBJ2-3, with 7 bases lining up with TRBD2. Germline V CDR1 and CDR2: DFQATT, SNEGSKA (reference sequence). Trimming took 5 bases from V and 5 from J; bases not matched to a gene: 16. The CDR3 has 16 amino acids. Written as DNA, the CDR3 is TGCAGTGCTCCCTCCCCGGGGGGAGGGTCAAGAGATACGCAGTATTTT. This sequence encodes CSAPSPGGGSRDTQYF.

The rearrangement links TRBV20-1 to TRBJ1-4, with D hard to call. The CDR3 sequence is 12 residues long. The germline gives CDR1 DFQATT, CDR2 SNEGSKA (reference sequence). The V and J ends lost 0 bases and 8 bases respectively, with 7 bases between them. CDR3 bases: TGCAGTGCTAGAGATCAGGTAGAAAAACTGTTTTTT. Translated, it gives CSARDQVEKLFF.

This clonotype was recorded many times. The chain is built from TRBV20-1 and TRBJ2-3; 9 positions match TRBD2. V gave up 0 bases and J gave up 0 bases; unmatched junction bases: 4. The CDR3 is 16 residues long. Germline V gives CDR1 DFQATT, CDR2 SNEGSKA (reference sequence). The CDR3 here is CSARDILAGSTDTQYF. The CDR3, as DNA: TGCAGTGCTAGAGATATACTAGCGGGTAGCACAGATACGCAGTATTTT.

This chain joins TRBV11-1 and TRBJ1-1; a possible D gene is TRBD1 (5 bases). Germline V gives CDR1 SGHAT, CDR2 FQDESV (reference sequence). Trimming took 2 bases from V and 4 from J, leaving 11 bases between them. The length of the CDR3 is 14 residues. The CDR3 DNA sequence: TGTGCCAGCAGCTTAAGGGGCCCTCGCACTGAAGCTTTCTTT. Its protein is CASSLRGPRTEAFF.

The CDR3 DNA is TGTGCCAGCAGCCTAATAGCGGGGGGCCTCTACAATGAGCAGTTCTTC. The encoded protein is CASSLIAGGLYNEQFF. The chain has TRBV7-9 and TRBJ2-1, with 10 bases matching TRBD2. This CDR3 spans 16 amino acids. CDR1 and CDR2 (germline): SEHNR, FQNEAQ (reference sequence). After removal of 5 bases from V and 3 bases from J, the junction contained 7 bases not matched to a gene.

This rearrangement joins TRBV6-2 or TRBV6-3 to TRBJ2-1; TRBD2 matches 8 bases. The CDR3 totals 16 residues. V was pared by 2 bases and J by 4 bases, with 7 bases of the junction left unmatched. Germline V gene sequence: CDR1 MNHEY, CDR2 SVGEGT. Written as DNA, the CDR3 is TGTGCCAGCAGTTACGCCGTAAGCGGGAGTTACAATGAGCAGTTCTTC. Translating gives CASSYAVSGSYNEQFF.

The V and J genes are TRBV29-1 and TRBJ1-2; D is unclear. CDR1 and CDR2 (germline): SQVTM, ANQGSEA. The CDR3 totals 11 residues. V shed 5 bases and J shed 5 bases, with 9 bases lying between them. CDR3 protein: CSVPLGYGYTF. The CDR3 nucleotides are TGCAGCGTTCCTTTAGGGTATGGCTACACCTTC.

The V and J genes are TRBV4-2 and TRBJ2-1, with TRBD2 identical over 9 bases. From germline, CDR1 is LGHNA and CDR2 YNFKEQ. V dropped 3 bases and J dropped 8; count of bases not matched to a gene: 11. The CDR3 length is 16 residues. In DNA, the CDR3 is TGTGCCAGCAGCCAGACTTCGATAGCGGGAGCCGATGAGCAGTTCTTC. This translates into CASSQTSIAGADEQFF.

A few counts support this clonotype. The chain uses TRBV29-1 and TRBJ2-1, with D possibly matching TRBD2 (5 bases). V was pared by 6 bases and J by 2 bases, with 14 bases between. CDR1 and CDR2 from the germline V gene are SQVTM and ANQGSEA. CDR3 length equals 14 residues. The CDR3 sequence is CSVAVGGPYNEQFF. The CDR3 DNA reads TGCAGCGTCGCCGTAGGAGGCCCCTACAATGAGCAGTTCTTC.

This clonotype was seen once. The chain uses TRBV20-1 and TRBJ2-3; D is possibly TRBD2 (6 bases). From germline, CDR1 is DFQATT and CDR2 SNEGSKA (reference sequence). This CDR3 contains 15 residues. V dropped 3 bases and J dropped 1 base, with 14 bases sitting between them. In nucleotides, the CDR3 is TGCAGTGCTAGGATCAGCGGGCGGGGCACAGATACGCAGTATTTT. It encodes CSARISGRGTDTQYF.

The chain carries TRBV27 and TRBJ1-1; weak D call: TRBD1 (5 bases). Germline V CDR1 and CDR2: MNHEY, SMNVEV (reference sequence). V was pared by 1 base and J by 1 base, with 10 bases between. CDR3 length: 15 amino acids. The CDR3 sequence is CASSLWGPSNTEAFF. In DNA form, the CDR3 reads TGTGCCAGCAGTTTATGGGGACCCTCGAACACTGAAGCTTTCTTT.

This rearrangement joins TRBV9 to TRBJ2-3; TRBD1 is a possible D gene (5 bases). This CDR3 has 14 residues. The germline CDR1 and CDR2 sequences are SGDLS and YYNGEE. V was clipped by 0 bases and J by 1 base, with 6 bases between them. The CDR3 DNA sequence: TGTGCCAGCAGCGTAGAAGGGGGCACAGATACGCAGTATTTT. Residues: CASSVEGGTDTQYF.

This clonotype showed up just a few times. The chain is built from TRBV7-9 and TRBJ1-2, with D perhaps TRBD1 (5 bases). Looked up from germline, CDR1 is SEHNR and CDR2 is FQNEAQ (reference sequence). V was pared by 5 bases and J by 4 bases, with 14 bases between. The CDR3 is made up of 14 amino acids. The CDR3 loop is CASSHAGEGYGYTF. CDR3 nucleotides: TGTGCCAGCAGCCACGCGGGGGAAGGCTATGGCTACACCTTC.

This clonotype was counted a few times. The chain joins TRBV7-2 to TRBJ2-5; D is ambiguous. The last part of the DNA fits TRBJ2-7 better; the J call may be wrong. The CDR3 extends over 14 amino acids. Germline V lookup: CDR1 SGHTA, CDR2 FQGNSA. CDR3 amino acids: CASSLGRWSDEQYF. The CDR3 DNA follows: TGTGCCAGCAGCTTAGGTAGATGGTCGGACGAGCAGTACTTC.